Listed below are T cell receptor beta chains from one sample, sequenced in a study of shared clonotypes between healthy human individuals. Profiling relied on immunoSEQ multiplex PCR, and the TCRdb table lists in-frame clones only, not all of them. The sample lists about 700,000 clones, around 74% seen once, with about 1.8% in the top ten. The material sequenced was memory CD4+ T cells sorted from blood. Receptors originate from a woman in her twenties or thirties in good health. The CDR3 runs from the conserved cysteine through the conserved F or W. D genes are given only for firm matches. Where a row states a size, it is once, few, many or the class of an expanded clone; other rows omit it.

-	TRBJ2-5	TRBV5-1	-	CASSSGTAQETQYF	TGCGCCAGCAGCTCCGGGACGGCTCAAGAGACCCAGTACTTC
TRBD2	TRBJ2-2	TRBV5-1	many	CASSLGGTSSTGELFF	TGCGCCAGCAGCTTGGGCGGGACTAGCAGTACCGGGGAGCTGTTTTTT
TRBD2	TRBJ2-7	TRBV6-5	few	CASSYGSSGIEQYF	TGTGCCAGCAGTTACGGTTCTAGCGGGATCGAGCAGTACTTC
TRBD1	TRBJ2-4	TRBV5-1	-	CASSPRAGGVAKNIQYF	TGCGCCAGCTCTCCCAGGGCAGGGGGAGTAGCCAAAAACATTCAGTACTTC
TRBD2	TRBJ2-1	TRBV2	-	CASSIGTSGRQFF	TGTGCCAGCAGTATCGGGACTAGCGGGAGACAGTTCTTC
TRBD2	TRBJ2-2	TRBV27	-	CASNFIPPAGGLRTGELFF	TGTGCCAGCAATTTTATCCCCCCAGCGGGAGGGCTACGAACCGGGGAGCTGTTTTTT
-	TRBJ1-2	TRBV29-1	-	CSVERWGTF	TGCAGCGTTGAAAGGTGGGGCACCTTC
TRBD2	TRBJ2-1	TRBV7-9	-	CASSSGLADYNEQFF	TGTGCCAGCAGCTCTGGACTAGCGGACTACAATGAGCAGTTCTTC
TRBD2	TRBJ2-1	TRBV15	-	CATSRGLAGGPGNEQFF	TGTGCCACCAGCAGAGGTCTAGCGGGAGGGCCCGGCAATGAGCAGTTCTTC
-	TRBJ1-5	TRBV5-5	-	CASSLPPNQPQHF	TGTGCCAGCAGCTTACCCCCCAATCAGCCCCAGCATTTT
TRBD1	TRBJ2-5	TRBV11-2	-	CASTPGQGYETQYF	TGTGCCAGCACCCCCGGACAGGGTTACGAGACCCAGTACTTC
TRBD1	TRBJ2-7	TRBV7-9	once	CASSYDLGQGRNEQYF	TGTGCCAGCAGCTATGATCTCGGACAGGGAAGAAACGAGCAGTACTTC
-	TRBJ2-5	TRBV7-9	-	CASSLGTGSETQYF	TGTGCCAGCAGCTTAGGAACAGGGAGTGAGACCCAGTACTTC
-	TRBJ2-5	TRBV28	-	CASRWGAQETQYF	TGTGCCAGCCGATGGGGGGCCCAAGAGACCCAGTACTTC
TRBD2	TRBJ2-7	TRBV5-5	-	CASSARGLAGNEQYF	TGTGCCAGCAGCGCCCGGGGACTAGCGGGAAACGAGCAGTACTTC
-	TRBJ2-1	TRBV6-6	once	CASSYGASYDNQFF	TGTGCCAGCAGTTACGGTGCTAGCTACGATAATCAGTTCTTC
TRBD1	TRBJ1-2	TRBV5-5	-	CASSIDRGRGYTF	TGTGCCAGCAGCATCGACAGGGGACGGGGCTACACCTTC
-	TRBJ1-4	TRBV19	-	CASSKNGVSHEKLFF	TGTGCCAGTAGCAAAAACGGGGTCTCTCATGAAAAACTGTTTTTT
TRBD2	TRBJ2-1	TRBV27	-	CASSPLTSGSSRNEQFF	TGTGCCAGCAGTCCCTTGACTAGCGGGAGTTCGAGAAATGAGCAGTTCTTC
-	TRBJ2-4	TRBV19	few	CASSQSRGSAAKNIQYF	TGTGCCAGTAGTCAAAGCAGGGGATCGGCGGCCAAAAACATTCAGTACTTC
-	TRBJ2-7	TRBV7-2	-	CASSSDWSSYEQYF	TGTGCCAGCAGCTCGGACTGGAGCTCCTACGAGCAGTACTTC
TRBD1	TRBJ2-7	TRBV18	-	CASSPPGTGYYEQYF	TGTGCCAGCTCACCACCGGGGACAGGATACTACGAGCAGTACTTC